The rows below give T cell receptor beta chains drawn from one sample of a study of cytomegalovirus exposure and HLA in healthy donors. Sequencing was performed with immunoSEQ multiplex PCR; in TCRdb, only in-frame clones are kept and a portion is missing. This table has some 180,000 clones, 82% appearing once. The material sequenced was PBMCs. The source of these receptors is a middle-aged man in good health and CMV-seronegative. The CDR3 runs from the conserved cysteine through the conserved F or W. A D gene is named only where the DNA matches it firmly. Clone size is shown for a subset of rows, as once, few, many or a class of expanded clone.

D | J | V | size | DNA | CDR3
- | TRBJ2-6 | TRBV5-1 | - | TGCGCCAGCAGTTTAGGAGAGAATTACTCTGGGGCCAACGTCCTGACTTTC | CASSLGENYSGANVLTF
- | TRBJ2-2 | TRBV28 | - | TGTGCCAGCAGTTCAGCGGGACACAACACCGGGGAGCTGTTTTTT | CASSSAGHNTGELFF
TRBD1 | TRBJ1-2 | TRBV5-4 | - | TGTGCCAGCAGAATCCAACAGGGGTTAGGTGGCTACACCTTC | CASRIQQGLGGYTF
TRBD1 | TRBJ1-5 | TRBV30 | - | TGTGCCTGGAGCTCTGGGACAGGGATCGTTCAGCCCCAGCATTTT | CAWSSGTGIVQPQHF
- | TRBJ2-7 | TRBV9 | - | TGTGCCAGCAGCGTAGATCTAGCTAGTTACGAGCAGTACTTC | CASSVDLASYEQYF
- | TRBJ1-1 | TRBV29-1 | - | TGCAGCGCCCCTCCGGGGGAGGGGATGAACACTGAAGCTTTCTTT | CSAPPGEGMNTEAFF
- | TRBJ2-4 | TRBV6-6 | once | TGTGCCAGCCTTACCCCAGGCCAAAACATTCAGTACTTC | CASLTPGQNIQYF
TRBD1 | TRBJ2-2 | TRBV11-2 | - | TGTGCCAGCAGCCCTCGTCCCGGGACAGGTGGGGAGCTGTTTTTT | CASSPRPGTGGELFF
- | TRBJ2-7 | TRBV28 | once | TGTGCCAGCAGTGTGGCGGAGGGCGAGCAGTACTTC | CASSVAEGEQYF
- | TRBJ2-1 | TRBV6-6 | - | TGTGCCAGCACGCCGGGTTACAATGAGCAGTTCTTC | CASTPGYNEQFF
- | TRBJ1-2 | TRBV30 | - | TGTGCCTGGGCTCGACAGCGAACCGGCTATGGCTACACCTTC | CAWARQRTGYGYTF
- | TRBJ1-5 | TRBV6-6 | - | TGTGCCAGCAGTACCCCAGGGGGCAATCAGCCCCAGCATTTT | CASSTPGGNQPQHF
- | TRBJ1-3 | TRBV7-2 | - | TGTGCCAGCACCTCGGCAGGGGTTGGCGGAAACACCATATATTTT | CASTSAGVGGNTIYF
- | TRBJ1-1 | TRBV5-1 | - | TGCGCCAGCAGCTTGTGGTCCGCGGGGAACACTGAAGCTTTCTTT | CASSLWSAGNTEAFF
TRBD1 | TRBJ1-3 | TRBV4-2 | - | TGTGCCAGCAGCCAAGAGGACAGGATCTCTGGAAACACCATATATTTT | CASSQEDRISGNTIYF
TRBD1 | TRBJ2-7 | TRBV7-7 | - | TGTGCTAGCAGCGCCGGGACAGATACTTCCTACGAGCAGTACTTC | CASSAGTDTSYEQYF
TRBD1 | TRBJ1-2 | TRBV9 | few | TGTGCCAGCAGCGTAGAACAGGGGTATGGCTACACCTTC | CASSVEQGYGYTF
- | TRBJ1-3 | TRBV28 | - | TGTGCCAGCAGCCCAGGGATGCCCATATATTTT | CASSPGMPIYF
TRBD1 | TRBJ2-5 | TRBV14 | - | TGTGCCAGCAGCCCGGGACAGTGGGGCGAGACCCAGTACTTC | CASSPGQWGETQYF
- | TRBJ2-5 | TRBV18 | - | TGTGCCAGCTCAGGGTCGGGGGAGACCCAGTACTTC | CASSGSGETQYF
- | TRBJ2-5 | TRBV6-1 | - | TGTGCCAGCAGTGAAGACAGGGGAGGTGAGACCCAGTACTTC | CASSEDRGGETQYF
TRBD2 | TRBJ2-3 | TRBV13 | - | TGTGCCAGCAGCAGTAGACTAGCCCAGAACACAGATACACAGTATTTT | CASSSRLAQNTDTQYF
- | TRBJ1-1 | TRBV5-1 | few | TGCGCCAGCGGCCAGGAAGCAGGCACTGAAGCTTTCTTT | CASGQEAGTEAFF
TRBD1 | TRBJ1-2 | TRBV2 | - | TGTGCCAGCAGACAGGGGAATGGGATCTACTATGGCTACACCTTC | CASRQGNGIYYGYTF
- | TRBJ2-7 | TRBV28 | few | TGTGCCAGCAGTTTAAACGGTCCGTACGAGCAGTACTTC | CASSLNGPYEQYF
- | TRBJ1-5 | TRBV7-2 | - | TGTGCCAGCAGCTTTTCTTTGACAGTTCGAAGCAATCAGCCCCAGCATTTT | CASSFSLTVRSNQPQHF
- | TRBJ1-1 | TRBV5-4 | - | TGTGCCAGCAGCGCGACATTGAACACTGAAGCTTTCTTT | CASSATLNTEAFF
- | TRBJ1-4 | TRBV6-6 | - | TGTGCCAGCAGCAACATTGCAACTAATGAAAAACTGTTTTTT | CASSNIATNEKLFF
- | TRBJ2-1 | TRBV7-3 | few | TGTGCCAGCAGCCGCCAGCTAGCTGGAGACAATGAGCAGTTCTTC | CASSRQLAGDNEQFF
- | TRBJ1-5 | TRBV4-2 | - | TGTGCCAGCAGCCAAGATGGCGGGGTCGGCAATCAGCCCCAGCATTTT | CASSQDGGVGNQPQHF
- | TRBJ1-1 | TRBV7-9 | few | TGTGCCAGCAGCCTTTACACGGGAGGGGGCACTGAAGCTTTCTTT | CASSLYTGGGTEAFF
TRBD2 | TRBJ2-7 | TRBV6-5 | - | TGTGCCAGCAGTGGCGAGGGGAGGGGACCGTACGAGCAGTACTTC | CASSGEGRGPYEQYF
TRBD2 | TRBJ2-2 | TRBV27 | few | TGTGCCAGCAGTTTATCGACTAGCCGGGGCCAGGGGGAGCTGTTTTTT | CASSLSTSRGQGELFF
- | TRBJ1-2 | TRBV25-1 | - | TGTGCCAGCTCTGAGGGAGGGCAGGGCAACTATGGCTACACCTTC | CASSEGGQGNYGYTF
TRBD2 | TRBJ2-7 | TRBV4-2 | - | TGTGCCAGCAGCCAGCTAGCGGGGGGGCAGGGCGAGCAGTACTTC | CASSQLAGGQGEQYF
- | TRBJ2-3 | TRBV6-5 | - | TGTGCCAGCAGTTCCCCGGCAGGGGCAGATACGCAGTATTTT | CASSSPAGADTQYF
TRBD1 | TRBJ2-7 | TRBV5-5 | few | TGTGCCAGCAGCTTGATTCTGACAGGGGGATACGAGCAGTACTTC | CASSLILTGGYEQYF
TRBD1 | TRBJ1-5 | TRBV5-1 | - | TGCGCCAGCAGCTTGGCAGGGGGAAACAATCAGCCCCAGCATTTT | CASSLAGGNNQPQHF
- | TRBJ2-7 | TRBV10-2 | - | TGCGCCGGCGGACAGTCTAGTTACGAGCAGTACTTC | CAGGQSSYEQYF
- | TRBJ2-7 | TRBV7-3 | few | TGTGCCAGCAGCTTAAGCGGGTCCTACGAGCAGTACTTC | CASSLSGSYEQYF
TRBD1 | TRBJ1-3 | TRBV19 | - | TGTGCCAGTAGTATCTTGGGGACAGGAGGCTCTGGAAACACCATATATTTT | CASSILGTGGSGNTIYF